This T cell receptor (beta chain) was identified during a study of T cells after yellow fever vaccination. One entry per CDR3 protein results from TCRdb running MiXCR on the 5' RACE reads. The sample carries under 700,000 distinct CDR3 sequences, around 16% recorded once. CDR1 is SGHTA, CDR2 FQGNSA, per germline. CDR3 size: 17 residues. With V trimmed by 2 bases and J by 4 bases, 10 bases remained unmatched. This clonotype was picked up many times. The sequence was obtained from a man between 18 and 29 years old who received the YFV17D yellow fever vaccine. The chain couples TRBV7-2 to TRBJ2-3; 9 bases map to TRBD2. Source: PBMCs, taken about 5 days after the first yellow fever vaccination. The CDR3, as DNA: TGTGCCAGCAGCTTACCCCGGGGTAGCGGGGGTGCAGATACGCAGTATTTT. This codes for CASSLPRGSGGADTQYF. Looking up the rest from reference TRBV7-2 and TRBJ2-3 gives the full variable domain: GAGVSQSPSNKVTEKGKDVELRCDPISGHTALYWYRQSLGQGLEFLIYFQGNSAPDKSGLPSDRFSAERTGGSVSTLTIQRTQQEDSAVYLCASSLPRGSGGADTQYFGPGTRLTVL.